These 10 T cell receptor beta chains were sequenced from one sample in a study of blood T cell repertoires in COVID-19 (dated by TCRdb to 2019 to 2021). Libraries were built with the immunoSEQ multiplex PCR assay. TCRdb limited this immuneACCESS table to in-frame rearrangements with V and J called. A share of clones is missing; checked studies link under half to unresolved V genes, and the rest is unexplained. Within this sample are under 200,000 clones, with 65% to 85% of them counted one time only. 3% to 3.5% of the sample is held by the ten biggest clonotypes. The specimen sequenced was PBMCs or T cells enriched from blood (not recorded which). These receptors were taken from a young woman who had been exposed to COVID-19.

The sample holds one count of this clone. The junction and the germline gene differ at one end; a read error may be behind it. The gene calls are TRBV3-1 (or the pseudogene TRBV3-2) and TRBJ2-7, with D possibly being TRBD2 (5 bases). CDR3 length: 13 amino acids. Germline lookup yields CDR1 LGHDT and CDR2 YNNKEL (reference sequence). The CDR3 DNA reads TGTGCCAGCCGCCACGGCGGGTTGGATGAGCAGTACTTC. Translated: CASRHGGLDEQYF.

V is TRBV28 and J is TRBJ1-1, with a tentative D call TRBD1 (5 bases). Per germline, CDR1 MDHEN and CDR2 SYDVKM. The CDR3 is made up of 13 amino acids. Trimming removed 6 bases at V and 5 bases at J, with 13 bases between. Here the CDR3 reads CASRTIRETEAFF. The CDR3 coding sequence is TGTGCCAGCAGAACGATCAGGGAAACTGAAGCTTTCTTT.

This chain connects TRBV5-6 to TRBJ2-4, with 7 bases identical to TRBD1. CDR1 SGHDT and CDR2 YYEEEE come from the germline V gene. V was pared by 4 bases and J by 7 bases, with 11 bases of the junction left unmatched. The CDR3 contains 15 residues. CDR3 sequence (DNA): TGTGCCAGCAGCCACCGGGACAGCTTGACGAACATTCAGTACTTC. Amino acids: CASSHRDSLTNIQYF. Full variable domain (remainder filled in from reference TRBV5-6 and TRBJ2-4): DAGVTQSPTHLIKTRGQQVTLRCSPKSGHDTVSWYQQALGQGPQFIFQYYEEEERQRGNFPDRFSGHQFPNYSSELNVNALLLGDSALYLCASSHRDSLTNIQYFGAGTRLSVL.

The CDR3 nucleotides read TGTGCCAGCAGTGAGGACAGAGTCCCCTTAAACACCATATATTTT. This encodes CASSEDRVPLNTIYF. The chain recombines TRBV2 with TRBJ1-3; D possibly corresponds to TRBD1 (6 bases). Germline CDR1 reads SNHLY; CDR2 reads FYNNEI. The CDR3 loop spans 15 amino acids. V dropped 3 bases and J dropped 6 bases, with 15 bases sitting between them.

This chain connects TRBV6-1 to TRBJ1-5, with D possibly matching TRBD1 (5 bases). The V end lost 0 bases, the J end lost 7 bases, and 13 bases lay between the germline ends. In germline, CDR1 is MNHNS, CDR2 SASEGT. The CDR3 totals 15 residues. CDR3 protein: CASSEARPGNQPQHF. DNA of the CDR3: TGTGCCAGCAGTGAAGCGAGGCCAGGGAACCAGCCCCAGCATTTT.

Details on this clone: Germline is not matched at one junction end, which may reflect a read error. J is TRBJ2-3 and V is TRBV7-7, with 14 positions matching TRBD2. This CDR3 is 16 amino acids long. Germline CDR1 and CDR2: SSHAT and FNYEAQ (reference sequence). This CDR3 is CASSSGLAGVTDTQYF. The CDR3 DNA sequence: TGTGCTAGCAGCTCGGGACTAGCGGGAGTCACAGATACGCAGTATTTT.

DNA for the CDR3: TGCAGCGTTGAACGAGCGGGGAACAGACCCTACGAGCAGTACTTC. Protein: CSVERAGNRPYEQYF. This sequence joins TRBV29-1 and TRBJ2-7, with 7 bases aligning to TRBD2. From germline, CDR1 is SQVTM and CDR2 ANQGSEA. CDR3 length equals 15 residues. V lost 2 bases, J lost 2 bases, and 9 bases stayed unmatched.

The chain carries TRBV6-5 and TRBJ1-1; a possible D gene is TRBD1 (5 bases). There are 15 residues in the CDR3. Germline V gene lookup returns CDR1 MNHEY and CDR2 SVGAGI. Deletions cut 0 bases from V and 10 bases from J, with 18 bases between. CDR3 protein: CASSYSEGVMLGAFF. For the CDR3, the DNA is TGTGCCAGCAGTTACTCGGAAGGGGTTATGCTGGGAGCTTTCTTT.

The rearrangement joins TRBV5-6 to TRBJ2-1, with 10 bases identical to TRBD2. Germline lookup yields CDR1 SGHDT and CDR2 YYEEEE. This CDR3 is built from 15 residues. The V segment lost 3 bases and the J segment 6 bases; nucleotides outside the gene matches: 6. CDR3 region: CASSSLAGSRNEQFF. In nucleotides, the CDR3 is TGTGCCAGCAGCTCACTAGCGGGGTCCCGCAATGAGCAGTTCTTC.

The chain employs TRBV10-3 and TRBJ1-4; D is perhaps TRBD1 (6 bases). The CDR3 runs to 15 residues. Germline values: CDR1 ENHRY, CDR2 SYGVKD. V lost 4 bases and J lost 7, with 16 bases in between. CDR3: CAISGTAAGSEKLFF. CDR3 DNA: TGTGCCATCAGTGGGACAGCCGCAGGAAGTGAAAAACTGTTTTTT.